This T cell receptor beta chain was sequenced in a study of blood T cells in healthy people across ages (dated by TCRdb to 2015 to 2017). Regarding the complete study: In model experiments, template switching captured about one uniquely barcoded TCR beta cDNA molecule for every two T cells. The donors were split into four age groups: young (average about 16 years), middle-aged (about 40), aged (roughly 68) and long-lived (roughly 77). Using the same blood draw, the study looked at two additional independent replicas of 1 million unique cDNA reads for two donors, one aged 18 to 30 and the other aged 80 or older. The study measured age-related changes in TCR beta repertoire diversity using deep sequencing normalized with unique cDNA molecular identifiers. To avoid experimental bias, donors of different ages were randomly spread across the sequencing lanes.

Concerning this clonotype itself: This receptor's antigen is unknown. Within one base of it there is no much larger clone, and no base qualities were kept.

Findings and caveats that apply to the study as a whole: Observed TCR beta diversity correlated strongly with the percentage of naive T cells measured by flow cytometry. The CMV infection status of donors was not known, potentially confounding age-related changes in expanded clonotypes. Compared with the aged group, the long-lived group had more naive CD4+ T cells, fewer expanded clones and increased TCR diversity, suggesting age selection. Bulk unsorted PBMC profiling prevented conclusive comparison of naive and antigen-experienced compartments. Estimates of total diversity based on one million sequenced T cells were regarded as lower bounds and as underestimates. Observed TCR beta diversity per million T cells fell roughly linearly with age, and a significant reduction was already apparent by age around 40.

Donors were 35 to 40 systemically healthy Caucasian individuals from Russia aged 6 to 90 years. Approximately 10 milliliters of peripheral blood were collected from each donor into EDTA-treated Vacutainer tubes. Ficoll-Paque density-gradient centrifugation was used to isolate PBMCs, with at least 6.5 million per sample. Trizol reagent was used to extract total RNA from the PBMCs, yielding at least 5 micrograms per sample. The percentages of naive CD45RAhigh/CD27high T cells were determined by flow cytometry on a PBMC aliquot from every donor. Library preparation employed 5' RACE. Sequencing was carried out with an Illumina HiSeq 2500. A second PCR of roughly 7 to 12 cycles was run with a J-beta primer mix and a sample-barcoded 5' primer. Each TCR beta cDNA molecule received a unique molecular identifier from a template-switch 5' adaptor carrying 12 random nucleotides. Each sample yielded at least 2.5 million CDR3-containing paired-end reads. First-strand cDNA was synthesized from all RNA with the Mint cDNA synthesis kit, primed by a TRBC-specific oligonucleotide. After uracil-DNA glycosylase treatment, a first 18-cycle PCR used universal primers M1SS and BC2_uni_R on all cDNA. For the original study's pipeline: Normalization of each sample was performed by random selection of 1 million high-quality reads, each carrying a distinct molecular identifier. Instead of being binned into consensus sequences, reads with shared molecular identifiers were discarded. MiTCR, with a Q25 quality threshold and the strictest error-elimination algorithm, was used for CDR3 identification, clonotype clustering and error correction. Lower-bound total TCR beta diversity was estimated with a nonparametric unseen species model using Euler transformation. The public reads were reprocessed in TCRdb via fastp at Q25 and MiXCR, keeping in-frame beta chains. Every entry covers one CDR3 protein and lists the most common genes and DNA from its rows. The V and J calls were determined by TCRdb, not by the authors. Within this sample are about a million distinct CDR3 sequences, with roughly 50% of them counted one time only. Of the sample, over 20% falls within the top ten clones.

Sample: blood. This clonotype originated in a woman in her sixties or seventies in good health.

The encoded CDR3 is CASSLTGAGETQYF. The DNA is TGTGCCAGCAGCTTGACAGGGGCGGGGGAGACCCAGTACTTC. Recombination connected TRBV7-7 to TRBJ2-7; 8 bases in the junction line up with TRBD1. The DNA end is a closer match to TRBJ2-5, so the J assignment may be wrong. Via the germline V gene (reference sequence), CDR1 is SSHAT and CDR2 FNYEAQ. The CDR3 goes from the cysteine to the phenylalanine over 14 residues. CDR3 DNA is the only sequence kept; it has 42 bases, read in frame from the first base.